A single sample is the source of the 10 T cell receptor beta chains below, sequenced in a study of T cell repertoires in cytomegalovirus infection. TCRdb re-called the reads with MiXCR, one entry per CDR3 protein. The sample carries some 150,000 distinct CDR3 sequences, under 8.5% recorded once. Sequenced sample: PBMCs. The receptor source for this set is a human donor in good health (CMV status not recorded). Some clones in this sample may be carry-over from other donors' samples.

This clonotype has ten or more counts. The chain joins TRBV7-2 to TRBJ1-2; tentatively, D is TRBD1 (6 bases). This CDR3 is 15 amino acids long. From germline, CDR1 is SGHTA and CDR2 FQGNSA. The V end lost 7 bases, the J end lost 8 bases, and 23 bases lay between the germline ends. In DNA form, the CDR3 reads TGTGCCAGCACCTCCCGGACCTCGGGGGGCGCCGGCTACACCTTC. Translating gives CASTSRTSGGAGYTF.

This clonotype was detected many times. The genes are TRBV7-8 and TRBJ2-6, with 7 bases aligning to TRBD2. The CDR3 contains 16 residues. The germline V gene has CDR1 SGHVS and CDR2 FQNEAQ. After removal of 1 base from V and 2 bases from J, the junction contained 2 bases not matched to a gene. The CDR3, as DNA: TGTGCCAGCAGCTTAGGTGGGAGGGCTGGGGCCAACGTCCTGACTTTC. Translating it yields CASSLGGRAGANVLTF. The full variable domain, its missing parts supplied by reference TRBV7-8 and TRBJ2-6, is GAGVSQSPRYKVAKRGQDVALRCDPISGHVSLFWYQQALGQGPEFLTYFQNEAQLDKSGLPSDRFFAERPEGSVSTLKIQRTQQEDSAVYLCASSLGGRAGANVLTFGAGSRLTVL.

This clonotype was seen repeatedly, ten times or more. This chain links TRBV12-3 or TRBV12-4 with TRBJ1-5; tentative D call: TRBD1 (5 bases). V lost 4 bases and J 2 bases, leaving 12 bases between the germline ends. The CDR3 runs 15 residues. DNA of the CDR3: TGTGCCAGCAGTTCGACAGACTCTGGCAATCAGCCCCAGCATTTT. Its translation is CASSSTDSGNQPQHF.

This clonotype was counted ten times or more. Written as DNA, the CDR3 is TGTGCCAGCAGCTTTTTTCTGAAGTGGGGGACAGGGAACACTGAAGCTTTCTTT. Translation gives CASSFFLKWGTGNTEAFF. V is TRBV7-2 and J is TRBJ1-1; TRBD1 matches 8 bases. V lost 3 bases, J lost 1 base, and 13 bases stayed unmatched. CDR3 length equals 18 residues. Germline V lookup: CDR1 SGHTA, CDR2 FQGNSA.

V gene TRBV28 combines with J gene TRBJ2-6; D remains ambiguous. Between the trimmed V and J ends, which lost 6 bases and 4 bases, there was a span of 10 bases. Germline V CDR1 and CDR2: MDHEN, SYDVKM. This CDR3 comprises 14 residues. The CDR3 sequence is CASRDLGGANVLTF. The DNA of the CDR3 is TGTGCCAGCAGGGACCTTGGGGGGGCCAACGTCCTGACTTTC.

In DNA, the CDR3 is TGCAGCGTGGGGGATCCCGGGGCCGGTGATCAGCCCCAGCATTTT. This translates into CSVGDPGAGDQPQHF. V usage is TRBV29-1 and J usage is TRBJ1-5, with D tentatively TRBD1 (5 bases). This CDR3 has 15 residues. From germline, CDR1 is SQVTM and CDR2 ANQGSEA. V lost 6 bases and J lost 5, with 20 bases in between.

This clonotype was seen more than once but under ten times. V usage is TRBV28 and J usage is TRBJ1-1; 8 bases match TRBD1. Trimming removed 2 bases from V and 4 bases from J; junction bases left unmatched: 6. The CDR3 runs 15 residues. Germline V gene sequence: CDR1 MDHEN, CDR2 SYDVKM. CDR3 region: CASSLGQGWGTEAFF. DNA for the CDR3: TGTGCCAGCAGTTTAGGACAGGGCTGGGGCACTGAAGCTTTCTTT.

This clonotype was detected a few times. The V and J genes are TRBV10-3 and TRBJ2-5; 11 bases fit TRBD2. CDR1 is ENHRY, CDR2 SYGVKD, per germline. The CDR3 loop spans 13 amino acids. V shed 6 bases, J shed 5 bases, and the junction held 2 bases outside the gene matches. CDR3 nucleotide sequence: TGTGCCATCAGGGGGACTAGCGGTGAGACCCAGTACTTC. Residues: CAIRGTSGETQYF.

This clonotype was seen ten or more times. Sequence at one end of the junction differs from germline and may be a read error. This chain uses TRBV20-1 with TRBJ1-1; possibly TRBD1 for D (6 bases). This CDR3 is 13 amino acids long. Germline-derived CDR1 and CDR2 are DFQATT and SNEGSKA (reference sequence). The CDR3 reads CSATQTDRPKLVF. In DNA form, the CDR3 reads TGCAGTGCTACCCAGACAGACAGGCCGAAGTTGGTCTTT.

This clonotype showed up just a few times. The chain is built from TRBV2 and TRBJ1-1; the match to TRBD1 covers 8 bases. The junction had 9 bases not matched to a gene; V was cut back by 8 bases and J by 4 bases. The length of the CDR3 is 14 residues. CDR1 is SNHLY and CDR2 is FYNNEI in the germline V gene. In DNA, the CDR3 is TGTGCCAGCGGAGAGGGCAGGGGGCCCACTGAAGCTTTCTTT. Protein sequence: CASGEGRGPTEAFF.